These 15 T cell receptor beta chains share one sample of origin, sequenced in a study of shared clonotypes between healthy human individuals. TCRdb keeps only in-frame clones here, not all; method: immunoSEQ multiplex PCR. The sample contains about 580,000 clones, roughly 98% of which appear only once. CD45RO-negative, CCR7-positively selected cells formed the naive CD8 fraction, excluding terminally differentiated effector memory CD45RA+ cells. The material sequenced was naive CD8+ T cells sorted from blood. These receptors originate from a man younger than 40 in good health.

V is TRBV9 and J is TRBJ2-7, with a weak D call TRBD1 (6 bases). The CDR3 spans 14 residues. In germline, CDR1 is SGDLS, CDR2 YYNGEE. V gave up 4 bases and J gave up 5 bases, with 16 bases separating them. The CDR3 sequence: CASSPEGEFHEQYF. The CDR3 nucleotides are TGTGCCAGCAGCCCAGAGGGGGAGTTCCACGAGCAGTACTTC. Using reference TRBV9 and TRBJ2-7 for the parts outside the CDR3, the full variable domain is DSGVTQTPKHLITATGQRVTLRCSPRSGDLSVYWYQQSLDQGLQFLIQYYNGEERAKGNILERFSAQQFPDLHSELNLSSLELGDSALYFCASSPEGEFHEQYFGPGTRLTVT.

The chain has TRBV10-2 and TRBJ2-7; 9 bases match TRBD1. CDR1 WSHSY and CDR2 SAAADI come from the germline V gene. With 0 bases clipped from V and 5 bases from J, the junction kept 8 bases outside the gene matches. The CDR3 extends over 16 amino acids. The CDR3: CASSESIRDRVHEQYF. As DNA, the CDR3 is TGCGCCAGCAGTGAGTCGATTAGGGACAGGGTCCACGAGCAGTACTTC.

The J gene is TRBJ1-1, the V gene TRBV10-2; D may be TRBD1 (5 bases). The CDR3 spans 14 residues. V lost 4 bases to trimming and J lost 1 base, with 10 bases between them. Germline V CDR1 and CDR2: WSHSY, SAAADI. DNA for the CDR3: TGCGCCAGCAGTGTAGGGACGGCGAACACTGAAGCTTTCTTT. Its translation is CASSVGTANTEAFF.

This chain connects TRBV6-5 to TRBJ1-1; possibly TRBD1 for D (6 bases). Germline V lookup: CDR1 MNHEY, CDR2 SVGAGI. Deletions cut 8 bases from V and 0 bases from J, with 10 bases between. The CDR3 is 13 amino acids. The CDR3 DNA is TGTGCCAGCGGACGGACAGTGAACACTGAAGCTTTCTTT. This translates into CASGRTVNTEAFF.

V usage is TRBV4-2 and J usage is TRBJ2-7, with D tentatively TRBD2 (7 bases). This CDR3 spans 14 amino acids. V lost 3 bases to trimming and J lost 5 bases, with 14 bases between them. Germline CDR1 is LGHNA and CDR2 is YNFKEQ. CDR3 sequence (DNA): TGTGCCAGCAGCCAGGCGGCGGGGGCTGACGAGCAGTACTTC. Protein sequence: CASSQAAGADEQYF.

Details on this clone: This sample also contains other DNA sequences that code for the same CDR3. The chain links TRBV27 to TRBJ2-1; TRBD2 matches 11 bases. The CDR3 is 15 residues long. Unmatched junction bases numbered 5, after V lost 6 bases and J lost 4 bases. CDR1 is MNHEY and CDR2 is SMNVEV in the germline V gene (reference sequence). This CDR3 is CASRSGTSGYNEQFF. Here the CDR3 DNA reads TGTGCCAGCAGGTCCGGGACTAGCGGATACAATGAGCAGTTCTTC.

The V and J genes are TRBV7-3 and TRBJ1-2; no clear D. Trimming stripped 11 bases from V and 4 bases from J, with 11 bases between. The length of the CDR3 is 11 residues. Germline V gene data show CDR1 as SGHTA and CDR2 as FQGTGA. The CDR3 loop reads CASRSGYGYTF. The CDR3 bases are TGTGCCTCTCGCAGCGGCTATGGCTACACCTTC.

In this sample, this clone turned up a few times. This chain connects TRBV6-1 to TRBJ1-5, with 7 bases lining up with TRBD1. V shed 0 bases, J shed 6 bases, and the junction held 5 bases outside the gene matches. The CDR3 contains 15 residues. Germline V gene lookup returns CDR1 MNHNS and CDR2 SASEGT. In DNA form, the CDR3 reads TGTGCCAGCAGTGAAGCCGCGGGACAGAGTCAGCCCCAGCATTTT. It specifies CASSEAAGQSQPQHF.

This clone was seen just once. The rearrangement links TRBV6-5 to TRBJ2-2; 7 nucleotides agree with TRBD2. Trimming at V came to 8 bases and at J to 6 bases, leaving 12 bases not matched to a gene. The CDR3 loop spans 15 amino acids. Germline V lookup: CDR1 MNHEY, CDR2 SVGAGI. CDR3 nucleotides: TGTGCCAGCTCTGATGCGGGAGTTCTCGCCGGGGAGCTGTTTTTT. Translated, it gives CASSDAGVLAGELFF.

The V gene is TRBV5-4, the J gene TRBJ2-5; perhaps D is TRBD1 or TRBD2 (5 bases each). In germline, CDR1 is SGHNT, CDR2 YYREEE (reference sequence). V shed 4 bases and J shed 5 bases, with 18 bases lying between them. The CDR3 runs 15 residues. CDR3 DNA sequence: TGTGCCAGCAGCCAGCCGGGACCTTATAGGGAGACCCAGTACTTC. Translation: CASSQPGPYRETQYF.

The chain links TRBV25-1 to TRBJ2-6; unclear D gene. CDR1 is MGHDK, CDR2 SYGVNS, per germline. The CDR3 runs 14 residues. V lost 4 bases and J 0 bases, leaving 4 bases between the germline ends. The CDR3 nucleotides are TGTGCCAGCAGTGTCGGCTCTGGGGCCAACGTCCTGACTTTC. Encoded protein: CASSVGSGANVLTF.

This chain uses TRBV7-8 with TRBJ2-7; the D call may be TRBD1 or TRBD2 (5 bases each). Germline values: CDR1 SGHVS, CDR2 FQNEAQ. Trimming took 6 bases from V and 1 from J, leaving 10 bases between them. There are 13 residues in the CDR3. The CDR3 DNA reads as TGTGCCAGCAGAAGGGACGGATCCTACGAGCAGTACTTC. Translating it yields CASRRDGSYEQYF.

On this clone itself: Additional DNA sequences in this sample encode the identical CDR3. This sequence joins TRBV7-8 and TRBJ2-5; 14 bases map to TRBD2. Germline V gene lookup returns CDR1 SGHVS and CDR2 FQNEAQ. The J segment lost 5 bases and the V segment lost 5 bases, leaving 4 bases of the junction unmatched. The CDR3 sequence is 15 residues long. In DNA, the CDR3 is TGTGCCAGCAGCCTGGGACTAGCGGGAGATGAGACCCAGTACTTC. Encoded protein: CASSLGLAGDETQYF.

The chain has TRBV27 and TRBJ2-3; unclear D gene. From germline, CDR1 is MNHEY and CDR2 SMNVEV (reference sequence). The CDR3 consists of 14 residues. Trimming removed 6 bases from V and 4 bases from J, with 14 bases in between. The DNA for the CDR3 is TGTGCCAGCAGGTCGTCCTTAGGGTCAGATACGCAGTATTTT. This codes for CASRSSLGSDTQYF.

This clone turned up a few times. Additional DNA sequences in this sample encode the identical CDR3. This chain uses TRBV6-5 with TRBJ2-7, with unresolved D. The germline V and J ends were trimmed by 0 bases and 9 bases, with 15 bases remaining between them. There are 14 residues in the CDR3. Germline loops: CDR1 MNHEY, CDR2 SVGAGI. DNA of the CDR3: TGTGCCAGCAGTTACTCGACTCGTCAGGAACCGCAGTACTTC. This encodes CASSYSTRQEPQYF.